The 31 T cell receptor beta chains listed next were all sequenced from one sample in a study of T cells in Graves' hyperthyroidism and ophthalmopathy. Amplification of TCR beta CDR3 regions was performed using RNA transcripts as template. First-round RT-PCR targeting the TCR CDR3 was performed with the HTBI primer set. TCRdb reprocessed the multiplex PCR reads with MiXCR, giving one entry per CDR3 protein. The sample carries a few hundred thousand distinct CDR3 sequences, around 17% recorded once. Sequenced input: blood. Receptors originate from a man in his forties with Graves' hyperthyroidism.

The sample holds a few counts of this clonotype. The gene calls are TRBV27 and TRBJ1-1, with TRBD1 matching 8 bases. The germline gives CDR1 MNHEY, CDR2 SMNVEV (reference sequence). The length of the CDR3 is 13 residues. J was trimmed by 6 bases and V by 4 bases; bases with no gene match: 4. The CDR3 region is CASSYLQGAEAFF. The CDR3 DNA follows: TGTGCCAGCAGTTATTTACAGGGGGCTGAAGCTTTCTTT.

Turning to this clonotype: A clone one base away is much larger, so this may be a read error. This chain links TRBV12-5 with TRBJ2-1; no clear D gene. V was pared by 0 bases and J by 0 bases, with 6 bases between. This CDR3 has 15 amino acids. Germline-derived CDR1 and CDR2 are LGHNT and FRNRAP. The CDR3 DNA is TGTGCTAGTGGTTTGGTACCAAACTCCTACAATGAGCAGTTCTTC. Protein: CASGLVPNSYNEQFF.

Remarks on this clonotype: A much bigger clone sits one base away, suggesting this may be a read error. V is TRBV20-1 and J is TRBJ1-4, with D possibly being TRBD1 (5 bases). The ends were cut back, 5 bases at V and 6 bases at J, with 22 bases in the middle. Germline V CDR1 and CDR2: DFQATT, SNEGSKA (reference sequence). CDR3 length: 16 amino acids. The CDR3 sequence is CSAGPPGGQGDEKLFF. CDR3 in DNA: TGCAGTGCTGGACCTCCAGGTGGGCAGGGCGATGAAAAACTGTTTTTT.

This clonotype was found many times. The CDR3 loop is CASSPTSSTDTQYF. Here the CDR3 DNA reads TGTGCCAGCAGTCCAACTAGCAGCACAGATACGCAGTATTTT. V is TRBV12-3 or TRBV12-4 and J is TRBJ2-3; perhaps TRBD2 as D (6 bases). Trimming shortened V by 5 bases and J by 0 bases, and 9 bases separated the two germline ends. The CDR3 spans 14 residues.

This clonotype was picked up many times. CDR3 nucleotides: TGTGCCAGCAGCTTGGACCTGGGGTTTAACACTGAAGCTTTCTTT. It translates to CASSLDLGFNTEAFF. The V call is TRBV5-8, the J call TRBJ1-1; D is unresolved. The germline CDR1 and CDR2 sequences are SGHTS and YDEGEE. The CDR3 has 15 amino acids. V was shortened by 0 bases and J by 2 bases, with 11 bases between the two germline ends.

This clonotype was recorded at least ten times. This rearrangement joins TRBV11-2 to TRBJ2-7; D is undetermined. Trimming took 1 base from V and 5 from J, leaving 9 bases between them. CDR1 and CDR2 from the germline V gene are SGHAT and FQNNGV. The CDR3 spans 13 residues. In DNA, the CDR3 is TGTGCCAGCAGCTTAGGGTTCAAGCACGAGCAGTACTTC. Its translation is CASSLGFKHEQYF.

The rearrangement uses TRBV28 and TRBJ1-1; TRBD1 matches at 9 bases. V shed 2 bases and J 3 bases; nucleotides not matched to a gene: 10. The germline CDR1 and CDR2 sequences are MDHEN and SYDVKM. This CDR3 is built from 17 residues. The CDR3 loop is CASSLVTGGGTYTEAFF. The CDR3 bases are TGTGCCAGCAGTTTAGTGACAGGGGGAGGAACTTACACTGAAGCTTTCTTT. Looking up the rest from reference TRBV28 and TRBJ1-1 gives the full variable domain: DVKVTQSSRYLVKRTGEKVFLECVQDMDHENMFWYRQDPGLGLRLIYFSYDVKMKEKGDIPEGYSVSREKKERFSLILESASTNQTSMYLCASSLVTGGGTYTEAFFGQGTRLTVV.

At least ten counts were recorded for this clonotype. The CDR3 reads CATSRVRGPNTEAFF. The CDR3 DNA sequence: TGTGCCACCAGCAGAGTCAGGGGCCCCAACACTGAAGCTTTCTTT. V and J are TRBV15 and TRBJ1-1; possibly TRBD1 for D (6 bases). There are 15 residues in the CDR3. V lost 1 base and J lost 2, with 11 bases in between. Germline assignment: CDR1 LNHNV and CDR2 YYDKDF (reference sequence).

This clonotype was seen repeatedly, ten times or more. In DNA form, the CDR3 reads TGTGCCAGCAGTTCAACCGGGACGGGACATTTCCCCCTCCACTTT. Its protein is CASSSTGTGHFPLHF. The chain links TRBV6-1 to TRBJ1-6; a weak D match, TRBD1 (6 bases). V shed 5 bases and J shed 13 bases, with 21 bases lying between them. CDR3 length: 15 residues. Germline-derived CDR1 and CDR2 are MNHNS and SASEGT.

This clonotype was seen ten or more times. This sequence joins TRBV18 and TRBJ2-3; D might be TRBD1 (6 bases). V was shortened by 3 bases and J by 0 bases, with 13 bases between the two germline ends. The CDR3 totals 16 residues. CDR1 and CDR2 (germline): KGHSH, LQKENI. The CDR3 DNA reads TGTGCCAGCTCACCGACAATTGGACAGAGCACAGATACGCAGTATTTT. It yields the protein CASSPTIGQSTDTQYF.

The genes are TRBV4-2 and TRBJ2-1, with D perhaps TRBD1 or TRBD2 (7 bases each). V was cut by 2 bases and J by 8 bases, with 19 bases left in between. The CDR3 has 16 amino acids. Germline V lookup: CDR1 LGHNA, CDR2 YNFKEQ. CDR3 protein: CASSQHQGGPGDEQFF. Here the CDR3 DNA reads TGTGCCAGCAGCCAACACCAGGGGGGGCCAGGAGATGAGCAGTTCTTC.

This clonotype was recorded at least ten times. This rearrangement joins TRBV24-1 to TRBJ2-7; TRBD1 agrees at 9 bases. The CDR3 is made up of 15 amino acids. Germline CDR1 and CDR2: KGHDR and SFDVKD. The J segment lost 2 bases and the V segment lost 3 bases, leaving 4 bases of the junction unmatched. CDR3 sequence reads: CATSDPGTGTYEQYF. The CDR3 nucleotides are TGTGCCACCAGTGATCCCGGGACAGGGACCTACGAGCAGTACTTC.

This clonotype was recorded many times. The chain links TRBV6-1 to TRBJ2-5; D uncertain. CDR1 is MNHNS and CDR2 is SASEGT in the germline V gene. Deletions cut 8 bases from V and 5 bases from J, with 21 bases between. This CDR3 is 15 amino acids long. Here the CDR3 reads CASGPGSGNRETQYF. In nucleotides, the CDR3 is TGTGCCAGCGGTCCGGGTTCAGGTAACCGGGAGACCCAGTACTTC.

The rearrangement uses TRBV19 and TRBJ1-5; D may be TRBD1 (6 bases). CDR3 length: 16 residues. Germline V gene sequence: CDR1 LNHDA, CDR2 SQIVND (reference sequence). V lost 3 bases, J lost 2 bases, and 14 bases lay in between. CDR3 protein: CASSIFGQSGNQPQHF. Here the CDR3 DNA reads TGTGCCAGTAGTATTTTCGGACAGTCGGGCAATCAGCCCCAGCATTTT. Using reference TRBV19 and TRBJ1-5 for the parts outside the CDR3, the full variable domain is DGGITQSPKYLFRKEGQNVTLSCEQNLNHDAMYWYRQDPGQGLRLIYYSQIVNDFQKGDIAEGYSVSREKKESFPLTVTSAQKNPTAFYLCASSIFGQSGNQPQHFGDGTRLSIL.

This clonotype occurred a few times. The rearrangement joins TRBV28 to TRBJ2-1; TRBD1 is a possible D gene (6 bases). The CDR3 spans 17 residues. The germline gives CDR1 MDHEN, CDR2 SYDVKM. Trimming shortened V by 5 bases and J by 5 bases, and 22 bases separated the two germline ends. The CDR3 loop reads CASSPYAGDITDNEQFF. DNA for the CDR3: TGTGCCAGCAGTCCATACGCAGGGGACATTACGGACAATGAGCAGTTCTTC.

This clonotype was observed many times. The rearrangement links TRBV2 to TRBJ2-7; 7 bases map to TRBD1. Looked up from germline, CDR1 is SNHLY and CDR2 is FYNNEI. The CDR3 covers 13 residues. J gave up 1 base and V 10 bases, and 7 bases lay outside the gene matches. CDR3 residues: CAIRDSESYEQYF. The CDR3 region has the DNA TGTGCCATCAGGGACAGTGAATCCTACGAGCAGTACTTC.

J is TRBJ2-7 and V is TRBV20-1; 10 positions agree with TRBD2. Germline V gene lookup returns CDR1 DFQATT and CDR2 SNEGSKA (reference sequence). V was clipped by 1 base and J by 4 bases; unmatched bases: 4. This CDR3 is built from 14 residues. CDR3 sequence: CSARGSGGVYEQYF. The DNA of the CDR3 is TGCAGTGCTAGAGGGAGCGGGGGGGTATACGAGCAGTACTTC.

V and J are TRBV12-3 or TRBV12-4 and TRBJ2-2; D is uncertain. The CDR3 is 14 residues long. V lost 2 bases and J 1 base, leaving 5 bases between the germline ends. The CDR3 DNA sequence: TGTGCCAGCAGTTTATCCCAGAACACCGGGGAGCTGTTTTTT. Protein: CASSLSQNTGELFF.

The rearrangement uses TRBV2 and TRBJ2-3, with 16 bases fitting TRBD2. Germline lookup yields CDR1 SNHLY and CDR2 FYNNEI. With 0 bases clipped from V and 5 bases from J, the junction kept 8 bases outside the gene matches. CDR3 length: 19 amino acids. Here the CDR3 DNA reads TGTGCCAGCAGTGAAGCATCCCCGGGACTAGCGGGGGGGCAAGATACGCAGTATTTT. Protein product: CASSEASPGLAGGQDTQYF.

There are many counts of this clonotype. The rearrangement joins TRBV5-8 to TRBJ2-5; D is unresolved. Looked up from germline, CDR1 is SGHTS and CDR2 is YDEGEE. The CDR3 sequence is 12 residues long. In DNA, the CDR3 is TGTGCGGAAGGACGGTTCCAAGAGACCCAGTACTTC. Translation gives CAEGRFQETQYF.

This clonotype was seen at least ten times. The J gene is TRBJ2-7, the V gene TRBV20-1; the match to TRBD1 covers 7 bases. Germline-derived CDR1 and CDR2 are DFQATT and SNEGSKA (reference sequence). This CDR3 comprises 15 residues. V gave up 1 base and J gave up 4 bases; unmatched junction bases: 10. The CDR3 nucleotides read TGCAGTGCTAGAGCACCTGACAGGGTGCTATACGAGCAGTACTTC. Its translation: CSARAPDRVLYEQYF.

This clonotype was seen many times. This chain joins TRBV5-1 and TRBJ2-7; 14 positions match TRBD2. This CDR3 has 16 amino acids. From germline, CDR1 is SGHRS and CDR2 YFSETQ. V lost 2 bases to trimming and J lost 3 bases; unmatched junction nucleotides: 4. The CDR3: CASSFGLAGGIYEQYF. In DNA form, the CDR3 reads TGCGCCAGCAGCTTCGGACTAGCGGGGGGAATCTACGAGCAGTACTTC.

Many counts were recorded for this clonotype. The genes are TRBV3-1 and TRBJ2-5, with D perhaps TRBD2 (5 bases). The CDR3 runs 12 residues. The V end lost 1 base, the J end lost 5 bases, and 5 bases lay between the germline ends. CDR1 is LGHDT, CDR2 YNNKEL, per germline (reference sequence). CDR3 in amino acids: CASSQGTETQYF. The CDR3 DNA reads as TGTGCCAGCAGCCAAGGGACTGAGACCCAGTACTTC.

This clonotype has a count of ten or more. This chain's CDR3 is CASATGFTEAFF. CDR3 sequence (DNA): TGTGCCAGCGCAACAGGGTTCACTGAAGCTTTCTTT. V usage is TRBV12-3 or TRBV12-4 and J usage is TRBJ1-1, with TRBD1 as a possible D gene (6 bases). CDR3 length: 12 amino acids. With 8 bases removed from V and 4 bases from J, the gap between germline ends came to 11 bases.

This chain joins TRBV19 and TRBJ1-1, with D perhaps matching TRBD1 (6 bases). CDR1 is LNHDA and CDR2 is SQIVND in the germline V gene (reference sequence). Trimming pared 9 bases from V and 6 bases from J, leaving 20 bases between. The CDR3 runs to 14 residues. DNA of the CDR3: TGTGCCAGCAAATCCGGGACACCGGACGCTGAAGCTTTCTTT. It translates to CASKSGTPDAEAFF.

The sample holds a few counts of this clonotype. This sequence joins TRBV12-3 or TRBV12-4 and TRBJ2-7; D is uncertain. The germline V and J ends were trimmed by 2 bases and 3 bases, with 8 bases remaining between them. CDR3 length: 13 amino acids. The CDR3: CASSLKAIYEQYF. The CDR3 DNA reads as TGTGCCAGCAGTTTAAAGGCAATCTACGAGCAGTACTTC.

This clonotype has only a few counts. The CDR3 DNA sequence: TGTGCCAGCAGCCGCGGATCAGGAACAGGTTCCTACGAGCAGTACTTC. It codes for CASSRGSGTGSYEQYF. The rearrangement uses TRBV7-9 and TRBJ2-7; D is possibly TRBD1 (5 bases). Germline V gives CDR1 SEHNR, CDR2 FQNEAQ (reference sequence). The CDR3 consists of 16 residues. Trimming pared 5 bases from V and 1 base from J, leaving 18 bases between.

This clonotype was counted many times. The chain has TRBV6-2 or TRBV6-3 and TRBJ1-1; no reliable D call. The germline V gene encodes CDR1 MNHEY and CDR2 SVGEGT. The CDR3 is 13 residues long. Trimming took 2 bases from V and 2 from J, leaving 6 bases between them. Written as DNA, the CDR3 is TGTGCCAGCAGTTACGACGATAACACTGAAGCTTTCTTT. This sequence encodes CASSYDDNTEAFF.

This clonotype was counted a single time. The chain combines TRBV28 with TRBJ1-5; possible D gene TRBD1, 6 bases. The ends were cut back, 3 bases at V and 6 bases at J, with 15 bases in the middle. Per germline, CDR1 MDHEN and CDR2 SYDVKM. This CDR3 is 15 amino acids long. Written as DNA, the CDR3 is TGTGCCAGCAGTTTGTTCGGGGGGGCGGGTCAGCCCCAGCATTTT. Protein sequence: CASSLFGGAGQPQHF.

This clonotype showed up just a few times. This chain joins TRBV6-9 and TRBJ1-4; 8 bases agree with TRBD1. V was clipped by 4 bases and J by 8 bases; unmatched bases: 9. The CDR3 runs to 15 residues. Germline V gene data show CDR1 as MNHGY and CDR2 as SVAAGI. The CDR3 spells CASSLQTGVGEKLFF. The CDR3 DNA sequence: TGTGCCAGCAGTTTACAGACAGGGGTAGGGGAAAAACTGTTTTTT.

In its sample, this clonotype was seen many times. V is TRBV28 and J is TRBJ2-7, with 7 positions matching TRBD1. Germline assignment: CDR1 MDHEN and CDR2 SYDVKM. The CDR3 is made up of 16 amino acids. Trimming at V came to 4 bases and at J to 3 bases, leaving 12 bases not matched to a gene. CDR3: CASSSRRPGGYYEQYF. The DNA for the CDR3 is TGTGCCAGCAGTTCCCGGCGACCAGGGGGATACTACGAGCAGTACTTC.